The 2 T cell receptor beta chains below come from one sample, sequenced in a study of blood T cell repertoires in COVID-19. Produced via immunoSEQ multiplex PCR; TCRdb's table is partial and in-frame only. The table lists roughly 360,000 clones, 80% to 90% of them singletons. The specimen sequenced was PBMCs or T cells enriched from blood (not recorded which). The receptor set was obtained from a man aged 25 to 40 who had recovered from COVID-19.

DNA for the CDR3: TGTGCCAGCAGCTCCGGGACAGGACTTTATGGCTACACCTTC. Translating gives CASSSGTGLYGYTF. The chain carries TRBV11-2 and TRBJ1-2, with 8 bases that match TRBD1. The CDR3 is 14 residues long. V lost 4 bases to trimming and J lost 5 bases; unmatched junction nucleotides: 6. The germline V gene has CDR1 SGHAT and CDR2 FQNNGV.

The V gene is TRBV5-1, the J gene TRBJ2-5; TRBD2 agrees at 15 bases. The V and J ends lost 4 bases and 0 bases, in that order; junction bases with no gene match: 4. The CDR3 loop spans 17 amino acids. Germline CDR1 reads SGHRS; CDR2 reads YFSETQ. The CDR3 DNA is TGCGCCAGCAGCGCGGGGACTAGCGGGGGGTACCAAGAGACCCAGTACTTC. Protein: CASSAGTSGGYQETQYF. Based on the CDR3 plus reference TRBV5-1 and TRBJ2-5, the full variable domain is KAGVTQTPRYLIKTRGQQVTLSCSPISGHRSVSWYQQTPGQGLQFLFEYFSETQRNKGNFPGRFSGRQFSNSRSEMNVSTLELGDSALYLCASSAGTSGGYQETQYFGPGTRLLVL.